Following are 24 T cell receptor beta chains from one sample sequenced in a study of post-analysis software for immune sequencing data. Findings and limits, study-wide: In patients, about five TRBV segments were more frequent than in controls, with TRBV5-6, TRBV5-1 and TRBV20-1 among them.

These receptors' targets are unknown. Prepared TCR beta cDNA libraries contained unique molecular identifiers. From the PCR reads, TCRdb called clonotypes with MiXCR, one entry per CDR3 protein. Here the sample spans roughly 800,000 distinct CDR3 sequences, more than 45% being singletons. The sequencing input was blood. The receptor set was obtained from a girl aged 5 to 17 with multiple sclerosis.

V gene TRBV28 combines with J gene TRBJ2-1; 7 positions match TRBD2. CDR3 length: 16 amino acids. CDR1 is MDHEN, CDR2 SYDVKM, per germline. The trim removed 2 bases at V and 8 bases at J, leaving 12 bases unmatched. CDR3 sequence reads: CASSLDSGGRGYEQFF. The CDR3 bases are TGTGCCAGCAGTTTAGATTCGGGCGGGAGAGGGTATGAGCAGTTCTTC.

The J gene is TRBJ2-1, the V gene TRBV14; TRBD1 agrees at 9 bases. This CDR3 has 15 amino acids. J was trimmed by 7 bases and V by 4 bases; bases with no gene match: 8. The germline gives CDR1 SGHDN, CDR2 FVKESK. Here the CDR3 reads CASSLTGGAGNEQFF. CDR3 in DNA: TGTGCCAGCAGCCTCACAGGGGGCGCGGGGAATGAGCAGTTCTTC.

The chain uses TRBV12-3 or TRBV12-4 and TRBJ1-2; tentatively, D is TRBD1 (5 bases). The V gene lost 7 bases and the J gene lost 7 bases, with 10 bases spanning the gap. This CDR3 spans 11 amino acids. The DNA for the CDR3 is TGTGCCAGCACTCGGGGGGGTGGCTACACCTTC. It yields the protein CASTRGGGYTF.

The chain has TRBV12-3 or TRBV12-4 and TRBJ1-2; TRBD1 matches 7 bases. J gave up 2 bases and V 7 bases, and 10 bases lay outside the gene matches. The CDR3 has 15 residues. DNA for the CDR3: TGTGCCAGCACCAAAAGGGGGCAGTGGAACTATGGCTACACCTTC. As protein: CASTKRGQWNYGYTF.

This clonotype occurred a few times. V and J are TRBV4-2 and TRBJ2-7; 8 bases agree with TRBD2. CDR3 size: 16 residues. The ends lost 1 base at V and 3 bases at J; junction bases unmatched: 8. Germline CDR1 LGHNA, CDR2 YNFKEQ. This CDR3 is CASSQARTSSGYEQYF. CDR3 nucleotides: TGTGCCAGCAGCCAAGCCCGGACTAGCAGCGGCTACGAGCAGTACTTC.

This clonotype was counted a few times. V usage is TRBV28 and J usage is TRBJ2-7; D is tentatively TRBD1 or TRBD2 (5 bases each). The CDR3 totals 12 residues. The ends were cut back, 11 bases at V and 2 bases at J, with 13 bases in the middle. Germline-derived CDR1 and CDR2 are MDHEN and SYDVKM. CDR3 in amino acids: CASGRTTYEQYF. The CDR3 nucleotides are TGTGCCTCGGGACGCACAACCTACGAGCAGTACTTC. Based on the CDR3 plus reference TRBV28 and TRBJ2-7, the full variable domain is DVKVTQSSRYLVKRTGEKVFLECVQDMDHENMFWYRQDPGLGLRLIYFSYDVKMKEKGDIPEGYSVSREKKERFSLILESASTNQTSMYLCASGRTTYEQYFGPGTRLTVT.

V usage is TRBV20-1 and J usage is TRBJ2-7; D may be TRBD2 (5 bases). This CDR3 comprises 13 residues. CDR1 is DFQATT and CDR2 is SNEGSKA in the germline V gene (reference sequence). Trimming shortened V by 2 bases and J by 5 bases, and 13 bases separated the two germline ends. CDR3: CSARLAGSHEQYF. The DNA of the CDR3 is TGCAGTGCTAGACTAGCCGGTTCCCACGAGCAGTACTTC.

The gene calls are TRBV29-1 and TRBJ2-7; perhaps TRBD1 as D (6 bases). Near its end, the DNA agrees better with TRBJ2-1, so the J call may be wrong. Per the germline V gene, CDR1 is SQVTM and CDR2 is ANQGSEA. CDR3 size: 12 residues. The CDR3, as DNA: TGCAGCGTTCAAGGACAGAGCAATGAGCAGTTCTTC. It specifies CSVQGQSNEQFF.

V is TRBV7-2 and J is TRBJ2-1; D unclear. CDR3 size: 15 residues. The germline V gene has CDR1 SGHTA and CDR2 FQGNSA. V lost 5 bases and J 2 bases, leaving 13 bases between the germline ends. The CDR3 sequence: CASSRDQRTYNEQFF. CDR3 nucleotides: TGTGCCAGCAGCAGAGACCAGCGAACCTACAATGAGCAGTTCTTC.

This clonotype was observed a handful of times. The chain couples TRBV4-2 to TRBJ2-7, with D hard to call. V was trimmed by 2 bases and J by 0 bases, leaving 11 bases between them. Germline CDR1 is LGHNA and CDR2 is YNFKEQ. This CDR3 is built from 15 residues. The CDR3 sequence is CASSQLDRSSYEQYF. DNA of the CDR3: TGTGCCAGCAGCCAACTAGATAGGAGCTCCTACGAGCAGTACTTC.

This rearrangement joins TRBV6-2 or TRBV6-3 to TRBJ2-2; D might be TRBD2 (6 bases). Per the germline V gene, CDR1 is MNHEY and CDR2 is SVGEGT. The V and J ends lost 2 bases and 7 bases respectively, with 14 bases between them. This CDR3 has 15 amino acids. The CDR3 sequence is CASSYGGLPGGELFF. The CDR3, as DNA: TGTGCCAGCAGTTACGGGGGACTCCCCGGCGGGGAGCTGTTTTTT.

A word on this clonotype: The germline gene is not matched at one end of the junction; a read error may be the cause. The rearrangement links TRBV28 to TRBJ2-3; unclear D gene. Germline CDR1 MDHEN, CDR2 SYDVKM. This CDR3 contains 13 residues. The CDR3, as DNA: TGTGCCAGCGGGCCCGGGTTTGCAGATACGCGGTATTTT. Protein product: CASGPGFADTRYF.

The chain employs TRBV6-2 or TRBV6-3 and TRBJ2-7; D unresolved. CDR1 is MNHEY and CDR2 is SVGEGT in the germline V gene. Deletions cut 2 bases from V and 7 bases from J, with 15 bases between. This CDR3 spans 14 amino acids. The CDR3 DNA follows: TGTGCCAGCAGTTACGCCCGTCTCCCTGGGGAGCAGTACTTC. This sequence encodes CASSYARLPGEQYF.

Regarding this clonotype: Compared with germline, one end of the junction differs, possibly owing to a read error. The genes are TRBV20-1 and TRBJ1-1; D is undetermined. The CDR3 extends over 15 amino acids. Germline V gene sequence: CDR1 DFQATT, CDR2 SNEGSKA (reference sequence). The CDR3 DNA reads as TGCAATGCTAGACCGTTCACCCTCATGAACACTGAAGCTTTCTTT. Encoded protein: CNARPFTLMNTEAFF.

CDR3 sequence: CASSLELASPYEQYF. CDR3 coding DNA: TGTGCCAGCAGCCTTGAGTTGGCCTCCCCCTACGAGCAGTACTTC. The chain is built from TRBV4-2 and TRBJ2-7; D gene ambiguous. The CDR3 consists of 15 residues. V lost 4 bases, J lost 2 bases, and 15 bases lay in between. Looked up from germline, CDR1 is LGHNA and CDR2 is YNFKEQ.

V is TRBV11-2 and J is TRBJ2-5; D unclear. The DNA matches TRBJ2-7 better at its end, which makes the J call doubtful. Germline assignment: CDR1 SGHAT and CDR2 FQNNGV. The CDR3 loop spans 11 amino acids. This CDR3 reads CATETNHEQYF. The CDR3 coding sequence is TGTGCCACCGAGACCAACCACGAGCAGTACTTC.

V and J are TRBV15 and TRBJ2-1, with 11 bases that match TRBD2. The CDR3 consists of 14 residues. Germline-derived CDR1 and CDR2 are LNHNV and YYDKDF (reference sequence). Trimming removed 8 bases from V and 4 bases from J; junction bases left unmatched: 4. DNA of the CDR3: TGTGCCACCGGCGGGACTAGCGGATACAATGAGCAGTTCTTC. Its protein is CATGGTSGYNEQFF.

This clonotype is a singleton in its sample. For the CDR3, the DNA is TGCAGTGCTAAAAGGGAACTTCCTGGGGAGCAGTACTTC. Protein product: CSAKRELPGEQYF. The chain recombines TRBV20-1 with TRBJ2-4; D possibly corresponds to TRBD2 (5 bases). The germline CDR1 and CDR2 sequences are DFQATT and SNEGSKA (reference sequence). The V end was cut by 4 bases, the J end by 13 bases, with 20 bases between. There are 13 residues in the CDR3.

V and J are TRBV7-3 and TRBJ2-2, with 10 bases that match TRBD2. Germline lookup yields CDR1 SGHTA and CDR2 FQGTGA. The V and J ends lost 4 bases and 7 bases, in that order; junction bases with no gene match: 9. This CDR3 contains 16 residues. This CDR3 reads CASSSALAGVDGELFF. The CDR3 coding sequence is TGTGCCAGCAGCTCCGCCCTAGCGGGAGTTGACGGGGAGCTGTTTTTT.

In this sample, this clonotype turned up a few times. The CDR3 sequence is CAAYEQYF. DNA of the CDR3: TGTGCCGCCTACGAGCAGTACTTC. The chain couples TRBV28 to TRBJ2-7, with D hard to call. The CDR3 contains 8 residues. From germline, CDR1 is MDHEN and CDR2 SYDVKM. Between the trimmed V and J ends, which lost 11 bases and 2 bases, there was a span of 1 base.

The chain is built from TRBV20-1 and TRBJ2-1; 9 bases are shared with TRBD1. Trimming removed 2 bases from V and 3 bases from J; junction bases left unmatched: 5. In germline, CDR1 is DFQATT, CDR2 SNEGSKA (reference sequence). The CDR3 has 15 amino acids. CDR3 amino acids: CSARSRTGDYNEQFF. The CDR3 DNA reads as TGCAGTGCTAGATCCAGGACAGGGGACTACAATGAGCAGTTCTTC.

In this sample, this clonotype turned up a few times. The chain recombines TRBV7-2 with TRBJ2-6; D gene uncertain. There are 20 residues in the CDR3. Trimming took off 3 bases at V and 0 bases at J, with 21 bases between the two ends. Germline V CDR1 and CDR2: SGHTA, FQGNSA. The DNA of the CDR3 is TGTGCCAGCAGCTTTATTTTGATTTCGTCTCTTAGCTCTGGGGCCAACGTCCTGACTTTC. Translating it yields CASSFILISSLSSGANVLTF. Complete variable domain (other parts from reference TRBV7-2 and TRBJ2-6): GAGVSQSPSNKVTEKGKDVELRCDPISGHTALYWYRQSLGQGLEFLIYFQGNSAPDKSGLPSDRFSAERTGGSVSTLTIQRTQQEDSAVYLCASSFILISSLSSGANVLTFGAGSRLTVL.

The gene calls are TRBV10-3 and TRBJ1-1, with unresolved D. CDR3 length equals 13 residues. Looked up from germline, CDR1 is ENHRY and CDR2 is SYGVKD. Trimming stripped 0 bases from V and 7 bases from J, with 9 bases between. The CDR3 nucleotides are TGTGCCATCAGTGAGTCGAGGCAGATTGAAGCTTTCTTT. Amino acids: CAISESRQIEAFF.

This clonotype has more than one count but fewer than ten. The chain couples TRBV18 to TRBJ1-1, with a weak D call TRBD1 (5 bases). The V gene's germline CDR1 is KGHSH and CDR2 LQKENI. The CDR3 totals 15 residues. V lost 3 bases and J 5 bases, leaving 16 bases between the germline ends. CDR3 DNA: TGTGCCAGCTCACCGAACGGGGCGTGGGGAACTGAAGCTTTCTTT. It encodes CASSPNGAWGTEAFF.